One sample yielded the 14 T cell receptor beta chains listed below, sequenced in a study of blood T cell repertoires in COVID-19. Assay: immunoSEQ multiplex PCR; the TCRdb copy retains only in-frame clones and omits some. Of over 150,000 clones in the sample, around 82% were seen once. Sample: PBMCs or T cells enriched from blood (not recorded which). All receptors derive from a man aged 40-49 years who had recovered from COVID-19.

The V and J genes are TRBV7-2 and TRBJ2-7, with D perhaps matching TRBD1 (5 bases). Germline V gene sequence: CDR1 SGHTA, CDR2 FQGNSA. The CDR3 covers 15 residues. V dropped 5 bases and J dropped 12 bases, with 26 bases sitting between them. The CDR3 region is CASSPRTTAEALRYF. The CDR3 bases are TGTGCCAGCAGCCCTAGAACGACAGCCGAGGCCCTTCGGTACTTC.

The chain couples TRBV6-4 to TRBJ1-1; weak D call: TRBD1 (6 bases). V lost 0 bases and J lost 2, with 10 bases in between. The CDR3 has 15 residues. Germline V gene sequence: CDR1 MRHNA, CDR2 SNTAGT. DNA of the CDR3: TGTGCCAGCAGTGACTCAGGACAGCATAACACTGAAGCTTTCTTT. Translated, it gives CASSDSGQHNTEAFF.

V and J are TRBV7-2 and TRBJ1-4, with D uncertain. Trimming took 5 bases from V and 8 from J, leaving 18 bases between them. The CDR3 is 15 amino acids. Germline CDR1 is SGHTA and CDR2 is FQGNSA. The CDR3 DNA reads as TGTGCCAGCAGCCTAATAGGACTTACGGGAGAAAAACTGTTTTTT. It translates to CASSLIGLTGEKLFF.

The chain couples TRBV28 to TRBJ2-5; D possibly corresponds to TRBD1 (6 bases). CDR1 is MDHEN, CDR2 SYDVKM, per germline. Trimming pared 3 bases from V and 4 bases from J, leaving 18 bases between. CDR3 length: 16 amino acids. DNA for the CDR3: TGTGCCAGCAGTTTTGGGGGCGAAATAACCTTAGAGACCCAGTACTTC. It yields the protein CASSFGGEITLETQYF. Full variable domain (missing parts from reference TRBV28 and TRBJ2-5): DVKVTQSSRYLVKRTGEKVFLECVQDMDHENMFWYRQDPGLGLRLIYFSYDVKMKEKGDIPEGYSVSREKKERFSLILESASTNQTSMYLCASSFGGEITLETQYFGPGTRLLVL.

A few counts support this clone. The chain uses TRBV3-1 (or the pseudogene TRBV3-2) and TRBJ1-6; 9 positions match TRBD1. Trimming took 4 bases from V and 8 from J; bases not matched to a gene: 3. Germline CDR1 reads LGHDT; CDR2 reads YNNKEL (reference sequence). The CDR3 consists of 14 residues. CDR3 protein: CASSRTGGDSPLHF. The CDR3 coding sequence is TGTGCCAGCAGCCGTACAGGGGGCGATTCACCCCTCCACTTT.

The chain has TRBV11-2 and TRBJ2-7; D is ambiguous. The CDR3 runs 15 residues. The ends were cut back, 1 base at V and 2 bases at J, with 12 bases in the middle. Germline CDR1 reads SGHAT; CDR2 reads FQNNGV. CDR3 DNA: TGTGCCAGCAGCTTAGCGCCAGGAACCCCCTACGAGCAGTACTTC. Translating gives CASSLAPGTPYEQYF.

This chain uses TRBV7-3 with TRBJ2-3; D possibly corresponds to TRBD2 (6 bases). Germline lookup yields CDR1 SGHTA and CDR2 FQGTGA. V lost 0 bases, J lost 4 bases, and 11 bases lay in between. The CDR3 totals 15 residues. CDR3 amino acids: CASSLTGGVSDTQYF. DNA of the CDR3: TGTGCCAGCAGCTTAACAGGCGGGGTTTCAGATACGCAGTATTTT. Based on the CDR3 plus reference TRBV7-3 and TRBJ2-3, the full variable domain is GAGVSQTPSNKVTEKGKYVELRCDPISGHTALYWYRQSLGQGPEFLIYFQGTGAADDSGLPNDRFFAVRPEGSVSTLKIQRTERGDSAVYLCASSLTGGVSDTQYFGPGTRLTVL.

V usage is TRBV5-1 and J usage is TRBJ1-1; D call uncertain. Trimming left V 4 bases short and J 0 bases short, with 13 bases between. CDR3 size: 15 residues. Germline V gene data show CDR1 as SGHRS and CDR2 as YFSETQ. DNA for the CDR3: TGCGCCAGCAGCCGTGCGGAGCGGGTGAACACTGAAGCTTTCTTT. It codes for CASSRAERVNTEAFF.

This chain uses TRBV7-9 with TRBJ2-5; 12 nucleotides match TRBD2. Germline assignment: CDR1 SEHNR and CDR2 FQNEAQ (reference sequence). The V and J ends lost 5 bases and 7 bases, in that order; junction bases with no gene match: 8. The CDR3 consists of 15 residues. CDR3: CASSPAGLAGWTQYF. As DNA, the CDR3 is TGTGCCAGCAGCCCCGCCGGACTAGCGGGGTGGACCCAGTACTTC.

This sequence joins TRBV5-1 and TRBJ2-3; 10 bases align to TRBD1. This CDR3 contains 19 residues. Trimming removed 0 bases from V and 4 bases from J; junction bases left unmatched: 14. Per germline, CDR1 SGHRS and CDR2 YFSETQ. The CDR3 loop reads CASSLAILKGQGPPDTQYF. The CDR3 DNA sequence: TGCGCCAGCAGCTTGGCCATCTTGAAGGGACAGGGGCCGCCAGATACGCAGTATTTT. Full variable domain (remainder filled in from reference TRBV5-1 and TRBJ2-3): KAGVTQTPRYLIKTRGQQVTLSCSPISGHRSVSWYQQTPGQGLQFLFEYFSETQRNKGNFPGRFSGRQFSNSRSEMNVSTLELGDSALYLCASSLAILKGQGPPDTQYFGPGTRLTVL.

This clone occurred once. The chain is built from TRBV6-6 and TRBJ1-5; D perhaps matches TRBD1 (5 bases). The CDR3 runs 14 residues. Trimming removed 0 bases from V and 5 bases from J, with 8 bases in between. Per germline, CDR1 MNHNY and CDR2 SVGAGI (reference sequence). CDR3: CASSYSTRDQPQHF. In nucleotides, the CDR3 is TGTGCCAGCAGTTACTCGACCAGGGATCAGCCCCAGCATTTT.

The V call is TRBV5-4, the J call TRBJ2-2, with D possibly TRBD2 on 5 matching bases. This CDR3 has 16 residues. The germline CDR1 and CDR2 sequences are SGHNT and YYREEE (reference sequence). V lost 4 bases and J lost 1, with 14 bases in between. This chain's CDR3 is CASSPDPGLNTGELFF. DNA for the CDR3: TGTGCCAGCAGCCCCGACCCGGGGTTGAACACCGGGGAGCTGTTTTTT.

The chain recombines TRBV5-4 with TRBJ1-1, with 9 bases fitting TRBD1. The germline V gene encodes CDR1 SGHNT and CDR2 YYREEE (reference sequence). V shed 5 bases, J shed 5 bases, and the junction held 7 bases outside the gene matches. The CDR3 runs 14 residues. Written as DNA, the CDR3 is TGTGCCAGCAGACGGGACAGGGCGGGGACTGAAGCTTTCTTT. Residues: CASRRDRAGTEAFF.

This clone occurred a few times. The rearrangement joins TRBV28 to TRBJ2-7; 7 bases map to TRBD2. Per germline, CDR1 MDHEN and CDR2 SYDVKM. V trimming: 5 bases; J trimming: 2 bases; junction bases outside the gene matches: 9. CDR3 length: 15 residues. In DNA form, the CDR3 reads TGTGCCAGCAGTCCCCGGGGAGGGAAAACCTACGAGCAGTACTTC. Its protein product is CASSPRGGKTYEQYF. The full variable domain, its missing parts supplied by reference TRBV28 and TRBJ2-7, is DVKVTQSSRYLVKRTGEKVFLECVQDMDHENMFWYRQDPGLGLRLIYFSYDVKMKEKGDIPEGYSVSREKKERFSLILESASTNQTSMYLCASSPRGGKTYEQYFGPGTRLTVT.